This is a list of T cell receptor beta chains from one sample in a study of early T cells in non-severe SARS-CoV-2 infection. TCRdb independently ran MiXCR on the 5' RACE reads; one entry per CDR3 protein. The table has around 70,000 distinct CDR3 sequences, roughly an eighth seen once. Input material: whole blood. These receptors originate from an adult who was a healthcare worker with PCR-confirmed SARS-CoV-2 infection or an uninfected control (not recorded which). Both conserved end residues are part of each CDR3. The D gene is left open where the match is weak. The size field is filled for only some rows; it gives once, few, many or a size class.

>.|TRBV18|TRBJ2-1|TRBD1
TGTGCCAGCTCACCTCAGACAGGGGAGGTCTCCTACAATGAGCAGTTCTTC
CASSPQTGEVSYNEQFF
>many|TRBV18|TRBJ2-5|TRBD1
TGTGCCAGCTCATCGAGACAGGGGGCGAGTGAGACCCAGTACTTC
CASSSRQGASETQYF
>few|TRBV21-1|TRBJ2-7|.
TGTGCCAGCAGCAAAGAAGCTAGCGGGGGACAAAACTCCACCTGCTACGAGCAGTACTTC
CASSKEASGGQNSTCYEQYF
>many|TRBV11-2|TRBJ2-7|.
TGTGCCAGCAGCTTAGCCCGGGACCCAGCCTACGAGCAGTACTTC
CASSLARDPAYEQYF
>.|TRBV14|TRBJ1-5|.
TGTGCCAGCAGCCGGGGGGGCCTGGGCAATCAGCCCCAGCTTTTT
CASSRGGLGNQPQLF
>few|TRBV6-1|TRBJ1-6|.
TGTGCCAGCAAGGACGGTGATAATTCACCCCTCCACTTT
CASKDGDNSPLHF
>.|TRBV3-1|TRBJ1-2|.
TGTGCCAGCAGCCACGGGGGAAGGGGAGGCTACACCTTC
CASSHGGRGGYTF
>.|TRBV21-1|TRBJ2-7|.
TGTGCCAGCAGCAAAAAAATCGTGTGGCTAGCGGGAGGCGAGCAGTACTTC
CASSKKIVWLAGGEQYF
>.|TRBV27|TRBJ1-5|.
TGTGCCAGCAGTTTATTCGGATACAATCAGCCCCAGCATTTT
CASSLFGYNQPQHF
>.|TRBV3-1|TRBJ1-6|.
TGTGCCAGCGGCCCTGGGTCCTATAATTCACCCCTCCACTTT
CASGPGSYNSPLHF
>few|TRBV5-5|TRBJ2-2|TRBD2
TGTGCCAGCAGCTTGACTAGCGGGGGGGCCGGGGAGCTGTTTTTT
CASSLTSGGAGELFF
>.|TRBV12-3/TRBV12-4|TRBJ2-1|TRBD1
TGTGCCAGCAGTTCCTTCGGGACAGGGGTATACAATGAGCAGTTCTTC
CASSSFGTGVYNEQFF
>many|TRBV10-1|TRBJ2-2|.
TGCGCCAGCTCCTCAGCGAACACCGGGGAGCTGTTTTTT
CASSSANTGELFF
>few|TRBV6-2/TRBV6-3|TRBJ2-2|.
TGTGCCAGCAGTCCCCCCCGGACAGGGAGGGACACCGGGGAGCTGTTTTTT
CASSPPRTGRDTGELFF
>.|TRBV4-1|TRBJ2-2|.
TGCGCCAGCAGCCTCGATAGACGGAACACCGGGGAGCTGTTTTTT
CASSLDRRNTGELFF
>.|TRBV3-1|TRBJ2-2|.
TGTGCCAGCAGCCGTGGGACCGGGGAGCTGTTTTTT
CASSRGTGELFF
>few|TRBV6-1|TRBJ2-1|.
TGTGCCAGCAGTGTACGGACTTTCAATGAGCAGTTCTTC
CASSVRTFNEQFF
>many|TRBV5-4|TRBJ2-7|.
TGTGCCAGCAGCTTGAGCGGAGCAGGGGCTCAATACGAGCAGTACTTC
CASSLSGAGAQYEQYF
>many|TRBV6-6|TRBJ1-1|TRBD1
TGTGCCAGCAGACCTTCTCGACAGGGAGGTATTAACACTGAAGCTTTCTTT
CASRPSRQGGINTEAFF
>many|TRBV2|TRBJ2-5|.
TGTGCCAGCAGTGAACAGGGTTGGACGGGGGCGATAGAGACCCAGTACTTC
CASSEQGWTGAIETQYF
>many|TRBV9|TRBJ2-7|.
TGTGCCAGCAGCGCGAATGGGTACGAGCAGTACTTC
CASSANGYEQYF
>many|TRBV30|TRBJ2-7|.
TGTGCCTGGAGTGGGTTCTACGAGCAGTACTTC
CAWSGFYEQYF